Sequencing of this T cell receptor beta chain was carried out in a study of early T cells in non-severe SARS-CoV-2 infection. As for the study in general: Sequencing of unsorted whole blood was done on bulk RNA, leaving chains unpaired.

This clonotype has a count of ten or more. Unique molecular identifiers were attached to individual cDNA molecules. MiXCR, run by TCRdb on the 5' RACE reads, gives a single entry per CDR3 protein. The data show under 90,000 distinct CDR3 sequences, around 15% seen once. Losses at the gene ends were 7 bases for V and 4 bases for J; bases not matched to a gene: 7. CDR1 MNHEY and CDR2 SVGEGT come from the germline V gene. The CDR3 extends over 14 amino acids. The specimen sequenced was whole blood. The chain carries TRBV6-2 or TRBV6-3 and TRBJ1-5; TRBD1 matches at 7 bases. The sequence came from an adult who was a healthcare worker with PCR-confirmed SARS-CoV-2 infection or an uninfected control (not recorded which). The CDR3 DNA reads TGTGCCAGCACAGTCCCGGGACAGAATCAGCCCCAGCATTTT. As protein: CASTVPGQNQPQHF.